Listed here are 21 T cell receptor beta chains from one sample, sequenced in a study of T cell repertoires in cytomegalovirus infection (dated by TCRdb to between 2018 and 2021). What the treatment or condition label conveys for this sample: in vitro stimulation with specific CMV peptide epitopes to enrich CMV-specific T cells. Their specific antigens are unknown. This sample was sequenced with an Illumina HiSeq 1500. TCRdb handled the public reads itself, with Q25 trimming in fastp and clone calling in MiXCR, and kept productive beta chains. Rows are combined by CDR3 protein, so each entry shows the most common genes and DNA. In this sample the table shows approximately 300,000 distinct CDR3 sequences, 25% of which occur a single time. Clones ranked in the top ten supply about 14% of the sample. This specimen was cultured PBMCs, taken from culture after CMV antigen stimulation. The receptors originated from a human donor in good health (CMV status not recorded). Some clones in this sample may be carry-over from other donors' samples.

Remarks on this clonotype: Its ends do not fully match the called genes, so a read error is possible. The rearrangement uses TRBV30 and TRBJ2-4; no clear D. Germline V gene lookup returns CDR1 GTSNPN and CDR2 SVGIG (reference sequence). The CDR3 loop spans 12 amino acids. The CDR3 region is CAWAVGKNIRYF. The CDR3 nucleotides read TGTGCCTGGGCGGTAGGCAAAAACATTCGGTACTTC.

This rearrangement joins TRBV19 to TRBJ1-3, with unresolved D. CDR1 and CDR2 from the germline V gene are LNHDA and SQIVND (reference sequence). The CDR3 sequence is 15 residues long. V lost 9 bases to trimming and J lost 6 bases, with 21 bases between them. CDR3 residues: CASQKVADSINTIYF. CDR3 DNA: TGTGCCAGCCAGAAGGTGGCCGATTCAATAAACACCATATATTTT.

This clonotype was recorded only once. V and J are TRBV2 and TRBJ2-1; no clear D gene. This CDR3 region has 11 residues. Trimming cost V 4 bases and J 7 bases, with 5 bases left between them. The germline V gene encodes CDR1 SNHLY and CDR2 FYNNEI. The CDR3 region has the DNA TGTGCCAGCAGTGTCCGGAATGAGCAGTTCTTC. This encodes CASSVRNEQFF. Together with reference TRBV2 and TRBJ2-1, the CDR3 gives the full variable domain: EPEVTQTPSHQVTQMGQEVILRCVPISNHLYFYWYRQILGQKVEFLVSFYNNEISEKSEIFDDQFSVERPDGSNFTLKIRSTKLEDSAMYFCASSVRNEQFFGPGTRLTVL.

The rearrangement links TRBV14 to TRBJ1-2; D unclear. Germline CDR1 SGHDN, CDR2 FVKESK. V shed 3 bases and J shed 8 bases, with 13 bases lying between them. This CDR3 is 13 amino acids long. The CDR3 nucleotides are TGTGCCAGCAGCCAGAGTCTTAGTAGGGGCTACACCTTC. Residues: CASSQSLSRGYTF.

This clonotype appeared a few times. This sequence joins TRBV28 and TRBJ1-1; maybe TRBD1 (5 bases). This CDR3 comprises 14 residues. The V and J ends lost 3 bases and 8 bases respectively, with 16 bases between them. Germline CDR1 and CDR2: MDHEN and SYDVKM. The CDR3 sequence is CASSLGPEVSEAFF. CDR3 nucleotides: TGTGCCAGCAGTTTGGGACCGGAGGTTTCCGAAGCTTTCTTT.

This clonotype was picked up many times. Here the CDR3 DNA reads TGTGCCAGCAGTTTGGGACAGGGGGGACGTAAGCAGTTCTTC. Encoded protein: CASSLGQGGRKQFF. This chain connects TRBV7-2 to TRBJ2-1; 11 bases line up with TRBD1. Per the germline V gene, CDR1 is SGHTA and CDR2 is FQGNSA. J gave up 11 bases and V 6 bases, and 9 bases lay outside the gene matches. This CDR3 comprises 14 residues.

In this sample, this clonotype turned up a few times. V and J are TRBV2 and TRBJ2-1; 8 nucleotides align to TRBD2. The CDR3 contains 14 residues. V gave up 7 bases and J gave up 3 bases; unmatched junction bases: 5. CDR1 is SNHLY and CDR2 is FYNNEI in the germline V gene. CDR3 in DNA: TGTGCCAGCAAAGAAGGGACTAGCTACAATGAGCAGTTCTTC. The encoded protein is CASKEGTSYNEQFF.

This clonotype has just a few counts. This sequence joins TRBV5-6 and TRBJ2-7, with 9 nucleotides matching TRBD1. The ends lost 2 bases at V and 4 bases at J; junction bases unmatched: 7. CDR3 length: 15 amino acids. The germline V gene has CDR1 SGHDT and CDR2 YYEEEE. DNA of the CDR3: TGTGCCAGCAGCTTTAGAGGGACAGGGCGATACGAGCAGTACGTC. It translates to CASSFRGTGRYEQYV.

This clonotype was seen only a few times. CDR3 in DNA: TGCAGTGCTTTCCCCGGGATGGGGGCGAATTACGAGCAGTACTTC. This sequence encodes CSAFPGMGANYEQYF. The chain recombines TRBV20-1 with TRBJ2-7; perhaps TRBD1 as D (6 bases). Looked up from germline, CDR1 is DFQATT and CDR2 is SNEGSKA (reference sequence). Trimming removed 5 bases at V and 4 bases at J, with 21 bases between. CDR3 length: 15 residues.

The chain joins TRBV4-1 to TRBJ2-5; tentatively, D is TRBD2 (6 bases). Trimming removed 0 bases at V and 2 bases at J, with 7 bases between. CDR3 size: 14 residues. From germline, CDR1 is MGHRA and CDR2 YSYEKL. Written as DNA, the CDR3 is TGCGCCAGCAGCCAAGAAGGAGGGCAAGAGACCCAGTACTTC. It encodes CASSQEGGQETQYF.

V and J are TRBV7-2 and TRBJ2-3, with D possibly TRBD2 on 5 matching bases. Per germline, CDR1 SGHTA and CDR2 FQGNSA. V was pared by 5 bases and J by 5 bases, with 11 bases between. The CDR3 runs to 13 residues. The CDR3 DNA sequence: TGTGCCAGCAGCCCAAGAGCGGTAGATACGCAGTATTTT. Its protein product is CASSPRAVDTQYF.

The chain combines TRBV6-2 or TRBV6-3 with TRBJ2-5, with TRBD2 matching over 13 bases. V was clipped by 7 bases and J by 4 bases; unmatched bases: 3. This CDR3 has 14 residues. In germline, CDR1 is MNHEY, CDR2 SVGEGT. CDR3 nucleotide sequence: TGTGCCAGCACGACTAGCGGGAGGCCAGAGACCCAGTACTTC. Translating it yields CASTTSGRPETQYF.

This clonotype was seen ten or more times. This chain connects TRBV7-2 to TRBJ2-7; 7 bases align to TRBD1. The CDR3 sequence is 13 residues long. The germline V gene encodes CDR1 SGHTA and CDR2 FQGNSA. The ends lost 5 bases at V and 3 bases at J; junction bases unmatched: 4. CDR3 amino acids: CASSPSGGYEQYF. The CDR3 DNA reads as TGTGCCAGCAGCCCCTCAGGGGGCTACGAGCAGTACTTC.

The CDR3 nucleotides read TGTGCCAGCAGCTTTAGGGATTATGGCACTGAAGCTTTCTTT. Residues: CASSFRDYGTEAFF. The chain combines TRBV27 with TRBJ1-1; D gene uncertain. V gave up 6 bases and J gave up 4 bases, with 15 bases separating them. CDR1 MNHEY and CDR2 SMNVEV come from the germline V gene (reference sequence). There are 14 residues in the CDR3.

This clonotype was observed many times. At one end the junction does not follow the germline gene, possibly because of a read error. The genes are TRBV7-2 and TRBJ1-5; D is unresolved. The CDR3 covers 12 residues. Germline V gene sequence: CDR1 SGHTA, CDR2 FQGNSA. The CDR3 spells CASSYTNQPQHF. CDR3 in DNA: TGTGCCAGCAGCTATACGAATCAACCCCAGCATTTT.

This clonotype was counted between two and nine times. The chain combines TRBV6-2 or TRBV6-3 with TRBJ2-3; D could derive from TRBD1 or TRBD2 (5 bases each). The CDR3 sequence is 14 residues long. Germline V gene lookup returns CDR1 MNHEY and CDR2 SVGEGT. The V and J ends lost 4 bases and 8 bases respectively, with 16 bases between them. The CDR3 DNA is TGTGCCAGCAGTTCTGGGACCCCCGGATCTACGCAGTATTTT. It yields the protein CASSSGTPGSTQYF.

The chain uses TRBV27 and TRBJ1-1; D is uncertain. Germline CDR1 is MNHEY and CDR2 is SMNVEV (reference sequence). Trimming stripped 5 bases from V and 1 base from J, with 11 bases between. The CDR3 runs to 14 residues. The CDR3 DNA sequence: TGTGCCAGCAGTCCCCTCAGTACGAACACTGAAGCTTTCTTT. Amino acid sequence: CASSPLSTNTEAFF.

In its sample, this clonotype was seen a few times. V usage is TRBV28 and J usage is TRBJ1-2; 9 bases match TRBD1. Trimming removed 7 bases from V and 4 bases from J; junction bases left unmatched: 7. This CDR3 is 14 amino acids long. The germline gives CDR1 MDHEN, CDR2 SYDVKM. CDR3 nucleotide sequence: TGTGCCAGCACGGACAGGGGAAGAGTCTATGGCTACACCTTC. Amino acid sequence: CASTDRGRVYGYTF.

The chain employs TRBV6-8 and TRBJ2-5; D is ambiguous. Between the trimmed V and J ends, which lost 4 bases and 1 base, there was a span of 10 bases. The CDR3 spans 14 residues. Germline CDR1 reads MNHGY; CDR2 reads SAAAGT. CDR3 nucleotide sequence: TGTGCCAGCAGTTCAGACACTATCCAAGAGACCCAGTACTTC. This encodes CASSSDTIQETQYF.

The sample holds one count of this clonotype. The chain joins TRBV29-1 to TRBJ1-3, with 10 bases aligning to TRBD1. J gave up 1 base and V 7 bases, and 7 bases lay outside the gene matches. Germline values: CDR1 SQVTM, CDR2 ANQGSEA. CDR3 size: 15 residues. CDR3 region: CSAQTGGLSGNTIYF. The CDR3 nucleotides read TGCAGCGCTCAGACAGGGGGCCTATCTGGAAACACCATATATTTT. Using reference TRBV29-1 and TRBJ1-3 for the parts outside the CDR3, the full variable domain is SAVISQKPSRDICQRGTSLTIQCQVDSQVTMMFWYRQQPGQSLTLIATANQGSEATYESGFVIDKFPISRPNLTFSTLTVSNMSPEDSSIYLCSAQTGGLSGNTIYFGEGSWLTVV.

This clonotype came up a few times. The chain couples TRBV7-2 to TRBJ1-4; D is unresolved. The CDR3 sequence is 15 residues long. CDR1 is SGHTA, CDR2 FQGNSA, per germline. Trimming took 5 bases from V and 8 from J, leaving 18 bases between them. CDR3 DNA: TGTGCCAGCAGCCCGCGTGGGGTCCTTGGGGAAAAACTGTTTTTT. Protein: CASSPRGVLGEKLFF. Full variable domain (remainder filled in from reference TRBV7-2 and TRBJ1-4): GAGVSQSPSNKVTEKGKDVELRCDPISGHTALYWYRQSLGQGLEFLIYFQGNSAPDKSGLPSDRFSAERTGGSVSTLTIQRTQQEDSAVYLCASSPRGVLGEKLFFGSGTQLSVL.